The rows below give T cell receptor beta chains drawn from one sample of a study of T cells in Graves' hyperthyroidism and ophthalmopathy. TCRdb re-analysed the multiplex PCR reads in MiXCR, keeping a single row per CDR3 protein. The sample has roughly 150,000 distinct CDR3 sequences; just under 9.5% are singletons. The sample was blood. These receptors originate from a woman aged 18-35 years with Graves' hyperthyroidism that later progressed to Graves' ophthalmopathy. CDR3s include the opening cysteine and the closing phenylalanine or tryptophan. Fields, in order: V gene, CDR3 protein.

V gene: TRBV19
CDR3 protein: CASSIPPGANYGYTF

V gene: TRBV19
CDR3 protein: CATGLAGGLYNEQFF

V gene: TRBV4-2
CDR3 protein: CASSQTTAGGPNNEQFF

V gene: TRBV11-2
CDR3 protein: CASSLKGGTEAFF

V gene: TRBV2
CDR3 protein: CASSEVTQVGNNQPQHF

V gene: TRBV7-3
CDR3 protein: CASSSDSYNEQFF

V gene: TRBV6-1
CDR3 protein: CASSLGTGGAKTQYF

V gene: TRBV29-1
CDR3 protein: CSVDGGHLNTEAFF

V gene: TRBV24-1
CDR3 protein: CATSDLLADSGTDTQYF

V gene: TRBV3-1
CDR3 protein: CASSQEGQGVGYTF

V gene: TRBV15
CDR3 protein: CATSRVSGISGELFF

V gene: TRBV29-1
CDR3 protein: CSVEEIGDTIYF